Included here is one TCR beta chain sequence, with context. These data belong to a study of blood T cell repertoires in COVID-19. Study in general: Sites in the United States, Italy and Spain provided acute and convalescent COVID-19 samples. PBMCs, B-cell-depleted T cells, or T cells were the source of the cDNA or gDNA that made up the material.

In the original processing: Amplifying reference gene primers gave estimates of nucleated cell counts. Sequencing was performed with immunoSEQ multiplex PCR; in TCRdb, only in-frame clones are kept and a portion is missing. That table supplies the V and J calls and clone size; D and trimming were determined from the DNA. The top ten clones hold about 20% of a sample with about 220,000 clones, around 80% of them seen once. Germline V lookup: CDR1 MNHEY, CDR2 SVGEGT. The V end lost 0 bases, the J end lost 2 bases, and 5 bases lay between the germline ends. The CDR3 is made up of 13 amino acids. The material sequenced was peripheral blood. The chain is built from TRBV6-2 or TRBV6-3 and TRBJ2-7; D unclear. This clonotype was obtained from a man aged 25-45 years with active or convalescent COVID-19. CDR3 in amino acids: CASSYSTPYEQYF. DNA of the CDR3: TGTGCCAGCAGTTACTCGACTCCCTACGAGCAGTACTTC.